This is a list of T cell receptor beta chains from one sample in a study of blood T cell repertoires in COVID-19. Only in-frame clones appear in the TCRdb table, and some are missing; sequencing was by immunoSEQ multiplex PCR. The sample yields some 73,000 clones, around nine tenths seen once. The sequencing input was peripheral blood. Every receptor here comes from an elderly man with COVID-19, enrolled during active disease. Both conserved end residues are trimmed from each CDR3. Each record gives: CDR3 protein, clone size, V gene. Size is stated for part of the rows, as once, few or many counts, or as a class when the clone is expanded.

CDR3 protein: ASSLDKSAAF; clone size: few; V gene: TRBV7-9
CDR3 protein: ASSPLGGGPSNEQF; clone size: -; V gene: TRBV7-3
CDR3 protein: ASFEPRDRDGNTIY; clone size: -; V gene: TRBV28
CDR3 protein: ASRPGTGVGSNQPQH; clone size: -; V gene: TRBV16
CDR3 protein: ASLVTGGTDTQY; clone size: -; V gene: TRBV2
CDR3 protein: ASSLAPGNNYGYT; clone size: -; V gene: TRBV5-1
CDR3 protein: ASSRRDRDYGYT; clone size: -; V gene: TRBV7-9
CDR3 protein: ASSLARETQY; clone size: -; V gene: TRBV13
CDR3 protein: ASSLDRSEAF; clone size: -; V gene: TRBV11-2
CDR3 protein: ASSPIPSPNTEAF; clone size: -; V gene: TRBV18
CDR3 protein: ASSYDYKETQY; clone size: -; V gene: TRBV7-2
CDR3 protein: ASSYSRGGTDTQY; clone size: -; V gene: TRBV6-2/TRBV6-3
CDR3 protein: ASSLDLGYGYT; clone size: -; V gene: TRBV11-3
CDR3 protein: ASSPQGGSNQPQH; clone size: -; V gene: TRBV18
CDR3 protein: ASIFGRGYNEQF; clone size: -; V gene: TRBV2
CDR3 protein: ASSTGVLASYEQY; clone size: -; V gene: TRBV2
CDR3 protein: ASSRGGKADNEQF; clone size: -; V gene: TRBV6-5
CDR3 protein: ASSLDRGVGVAF; clone size: once; V gene: TRBV5-5
CDR3 protein: ASSDSLIYGYT; clone size: -; V gene: TRBV27
CDR3 protein: ASSLWGREQPQH; clone size: -; V gene: TRBV5-1
CDR3 protein: ASSSGQGDTIY; clone size: few; V gene: TRBV5-1
CDR3 protein: ASSKGQEKAPLH; clone size: -; V gene: TRBV6-5
CDR3 protein: ASSLLRGGLETQY; clone size: -; V gene: TRBV5-6
CDR3 protein: ASSETGPLYGYT; clone size: -; V gene: TRBV2
CDR3 protein: ASSEGRLAGSRYIQY; clone size: -; V gene: TRBV2
CDR3 protein: ASSRRGHRDTQY; clone size: -; V gene: TRBV7-2
CDR3 protein: ASSEGPGLTNGYT; clone size: -; V gene: TRBV10-2
CDR3 protein: ASSFRDRGEKLF; clone size: -; V gene: TRBV5-1
CDR3 protein: ASSSRGSLAETQY; clone size: -; V gene: TRBV5-4
CDR3 protein: SASLGTNGNTIY; clone size: -; V gene: TRBV20-1
CDR3 protein: ASSLGRLNSPLH; clone size: -; V gene: TRBV28
CDR3 protein: ASSFLVREPQH; clone size: -; V gene: TRBV12-3/TRBV12-4
CDR3 protein: ASSEGGNQPQH; clone size: -; V gene: TRBV3-1/TRBV3-2
CDR3 protein: ASGKQGAFTEAF; clone size: once; V gene: TRBV10-2
CDR3 protein: ASSFIRAGGKDYGYT; clone size: -; V gene: TRBV28
CDR3 protein: SASHGTGNQPQH; clone size: once; V gene: TRBV20-1
CDR3 protein: ASSINRAPETQY; clone size: -; V gene: TRBV5-1
CDR3 protein: ASSGSGFPYEQY; clone size: -; V gene: TRBV11-2
CDR3 protein: ATSDPTGVNQPQH; clone size: -; V gene: TRBV24-1
CDR3 protein: ASSEDRQKLF; clone size: -; V gene: TRBV2
CDR3 protein: ASSWGQPKTEAF; clone size: -; V gene: TRBV5-8
CDR3 protein: ATSARVHNEQF; clone size: -; V gene: TRBV24-1
CDR3 protein: AINVDRGDEQY; clone size: few; V gene: TRBV10-3
CDR3 protein: ASSSWTGGMETQY; clone size: -; V gene: TRBV13
CDR3 protein: ASSVGAARVDTQY; clone size: -; V gene: TRBV9
CDR3 protein: ASTSRGLSNYGYT; clone size: -; V gene: TRBV19
CDR3 protein: ASSHLAPGADTQY; clone size: -; V gene: TRBV7-9
CDR3 protein: ASSTDRDSGNTIY; clone size: -; V gene: TRBV19
CDR3 protein: ASSPDRDTEAF; clone size: once; V gene: TRBV5-1
CDR3 protein: AISGVPGTAYNEQF; clone size: -; V gene: TRBV10-3
CDR3 protein: ASTSPGRNTIY; clone size: -; V gene: TRBV19
CDR3 protein: ASITGKGGYT; clone size: -; V gene: TRBV6-5
CDR3 protein: AISDPTQETQY; clone size: -; V gene: TRBV10-3
CDR3 protein: ASSFSQGNNEQF; clone size: -; V gene: TRBV5-1
CDR3 protein: STMWEGGGSGYEQY; clone size: -; V gene: TRBV29-1
CDR3 protein: ASSLAGTEKAGGYT; clone size: -; V gene: TRBV5-5
CDR3 protein: ASSFRQGSDTQY; clone size: -; V gene: TRBV28
CDR3 protein: ATRGAGENIQY; clone size: -; V gene: TRBV15
CDR3 protein: ASSQTGNSNQPQH; clone size: -; V gene: TRBV6-5
CDR3 protein: ASSPRAGTRHEQY; clone size: -; V gene: TRBV18